The present entry profiles one T cell receptor (beta chain) with its context. This sample is drawn from a study of CD8 T cells in Susac syndrome. It was with random hexamers that roughly 0.45 to 1 ug RNA was reverse transcribed. Across 54 Vbeta and 13 Jbeta, immunoSEQ multiplex PCR amplified TCR beta CDR3. In TCRdb, the immunoSEQ multiplex PCR reads were re-called with MiXCR into one record per CDR3 protein. In the table there are over 80,000 distinct CDR3 sequences, about 93% of which are singletons. V lost 2 bases and J lost 0; bases outside the gene matches: 10. The CDR3 runs to 18 residues. Germline V gene sequence: CDR1 SGHAT, CDR2 FQNNGV.

V usage is TRBV11-2 and J usage is TRBJ2-4, with 7 nucleotides matching TRBD2. Sample: CD8+ T cells from PBMCs. This TCR derives from a human donor in good health. CDR3 protein: CASSLPPSSGIAKNIQYF. CDR3 sequence (DNA): TGTGCCAGCAGCTTACCCCCCTCCAGCGGGATAGCCAAAAACATTCAGTACTTC.